These T cell receptor beta chains were read from a single sample in a study of human T cells and chemical hapten exposure. MiXCR, run by TCRdb on the RACE reads, gives a single entry per CDR3 protein. The sample records about 160,000 distinct CDR3 sequences, roughly 26% being singletons. The sequences come from whole blood, collected in connection with sensitization to the hapten diphenylcyclopropenone (DPC). These receptors were taken from a woman between 18 and 30 years old with alopecia areata. Some clones in this sample may be carry-over from other donors' samples. The CDR3 runs from the conserved cysteine through the conserved F or W. The D gene is left open where the match is weak. Rows may omit the clone size; those that give it use once, few, many or a size class.

CASSTWGPSTDTQYF,TGTGCCAGCAGCACTTGGGGGCCCTCCACAGATACGCAGTATTTT,-,-,TRBJ2-3,TRBV6-1
CASSQVAVNTEAFF,TGCGCCAGCAGCCAAGTGGCAGTTAACACTGAAGCTTTCTTT,-,-,TRBJ1-1,TRBV4-1
CSVEGSRTEAFF,TGCAGCGTAGAGGGCAGTAGGACTGAAGCTTTCTTT,-,-,TRBJ1-1,TRBV29-1
CAITGTEGQPQHF,TGTGCCATCACCGGGACGGAGGGACAGCCCCAGCATTTT,few,-,TRBJ1-5,TRBV10-3
CASSSGTGGSPLHF,TGTGCCAGCAGCTCCGGGACAGGGGGCTCACCCCTCCACTTT,-,TRBD1,TRBJ1-6,TRBV7-3
CASSLDPLPRNNEQFF,TGTGCCAGCAGCTTAGACCCTTTACCAAGAAACAATGAGCAGTTCTTC,few,-,TRBJ2-1,TRBV11-2
CSANSRSGGYDEQYF,TGCAGTGCTAATTCGCGTAGCGGGGGGTATGACGAGCAGTACTTC,-,TRBD2,TRBJ2-7,TRBV20-1
CSVGWLSGANVLTF,TGCAGCGTTGGATGGCTCTCTGGGGCCAACGTCCTGACTTTC,-,-,TRBJ2-6,TRBV29-1
CATSTGTGHMQFF,TGTGCCACCAGCACCGGGACAGGGCATATGCAGTTCTTC,-,TRBD1,TRBJ2-1,TRBV15
CACSGGFQETQYF,TGTGCCTGTAGCGGGGGTTTCCAAGAGACCCAGTACTTC,once,TRBD2,TRBJ2-5,TRBV30
CATAGGCQPQHF,TGTGCCACTGCAGGGGGCTGTCAGCCCCAGCATTTT,few,-,TRBJ1-5,TRBV21-1
CASSLGRGRWTEAFF,TGTGCCAGCAGCTTGGGCAGGGGGCGATGGACTGAAGCTTTCTTT,-,TRBD1,TRBJ1-1,TRBV11-2
CSVTYLGETQYF,TGCAGCGTGACCTACTTAGGGGAGACCCAGTACTTC,many,-,TRBJ2-5,TRBV29-1
CASSGQGHRQFF,TGCGCCAGCAGCGGACAGGGACATAGGCAGTTCTTC,-,TRBD1,TRBJ2-1,TRBV10-2
CSASISGRGGTEAFF,TGCAGTGCTAGTATTTCCGGACGTGGGGGGACTGAAGCTTTCTTT,many,-,TRBJ1-1,TRBV20-1
CASSPDEGLNTGELFF,TGCGCCAGCAGCCCCGACGAAGGACTGAACACCGGGGAGCTGTTTTTT,-,-,TRBJ2-2,TRBV4-1
CSAREGFGDTQYF,TGCAGTGCTAGAGAGGGGTTCGGGGATACGCAGTATTTT,few,-,TRBJ2-3,TRBV20-1
CASSPTASGNTIYF,TGCGCCAGCAGCCCAACGGCCTCTGGAAACACCATATATTTT,few,-,TRBJ1-3,TRBV5-1
CASSFGINQPQHF,TGTGCCAGCAGCTTCGGTATCAATCAGCCCCAGCATTTT,many,-,TRBJ1-5,TRBV28
CASTSVGANVLTF,TGCGCCAGCACCTCAGTCGGGGCCAACGTCCTGACTTTC,few,-,TRBJ2-6,TRBV4-1
CASSGGRGNTEAFF,TGTGCCAGCAGCGGAGGACGGGGAAACACTGAAGCTTTCTTT,-,-,TRBJ1-1,TRBV9
CASRIGGNTGELFF,TGTGCCAGCAGAATAGGGGGAAACACCGGGGAGCTGTTTTTT,few,-,TRBJ2-2,TRBV28
CSAGDRGLSRRTEAFF,TGCAGTGCTGGCGACAGGGGGCTTTCTCGAAGGACTGAAGCTTTCTTT,-,TRBD1,TRBJ1-1,TRBV20-1
CASSQDGVSGTEAFF,TGTGCCAGCAGCCAAGACGGGGTAAGTGGCACTGAAGCTTTCTTT,-,-,TRBJ1-1,TRBV4-2
CASTLIPHPSELYNEQFF,TGTGCCAGCACCCTCATCCCCCATCCTAGCGAGTTGTACAATGAGCAGTTCTTC,few,-,TRBJ2-1,TRBV6-5
CASSHPGGSNREAFF,TGCGCCAGCAGCCATCCGGGGGGGTCGAACAGAGAAGCTTTCTTT,few,-,TRBJ1-1,TRBV5-1
CASSLKEGDGYTF,TGTGCCAGCAGCCTAAAGGAAGGGGATGGCTACACCTTC,many,-,TRBJ1-2,TRBV4-2
CASSLATSDSPYEQYF,TGTGCCAGCAGCTTGGCCACCTCGGACTCTCCCTACGAGCAGTACTTC,-,-,TRBJ2-7,TRBV11-1
CASSEGRRAKNEQYF,TGTGCCAGCAGTGAAGGACGCAGGGCAAAGAACGAGCAGTACTTC,-,-,TRBJ2-7,TRBV2
CASSRELRNEQFF,TGTGCCAGCAGTCGGGAGTTACGCAATGAGCAGTTCTTC,few,-,TRBJ2-1,TRBV4-2
CSAERRTGGFETQYF,TGCAGCGCCGAGAGGCGGACAGGGGGTTTTGAGACCCAGTACTTC,few,TRBD1,TRBJ2-5,TRBV29-1
CARKVGQGTTEQFF,TGTGCCAGAAAAGTGGGTCAGGGCACTACTGAGCAGTTCTTC,-,-,TRBJ2-1,TRBV2
CASLGSGTDTQYF,TGTGCCAGTTTGGGGTCGGGCACAGATACGCAGTATTTT,-,-,TRBJ2-3,TRBV11-2
CSVVTGGRETQYF,TGCAGCGTTGTTACAGGGGGACGAGAGACCCAGTACTTC,few,TRBD1,TRBJ2-5,TRBV29-1
CASSQASLAGTDTQYF,TGTGCCAGCAGCCAAGCTTCGCTAGCGGGTACAGATACGCAGTATTTT,few,TRBD2,TRBJ2-3,TRBV3-1
CAWSLFGGAKDTQYF,TGTGCCTGGAGTCTTTTCGGGGGGGCAAAAGATACGCAGTATTTT,-,TRBD2,TRBJ2-3,TRBV30
CASSSVTGEQYF,TGTGCCAGCAGTTCCGTCACTGGGGAGCAGTACTTC,many,-,TRBJ2-7,TRBV6-6
CSASGLAAYEQYF,TGCAGTGCTAGTGGACTAGCGGCCTACGAGCAGTACTTC,-,TRBD2,TRBJ2-7,TRBV20-1
CSASMGAPGYTF,TGCAGTGCTAGCATGGGGGCGCCCGGCTACACCTTC,-,-,TRBJ1-2,TRBV20-1
CASSLSGSNGYTF,TGTGCCAGCAGCTTGTCAGGGTCAAATGGCTACACCTTC,-,-,TRBJ1-2,TRBV7-3
CASSYLPGETEAFF,TGCGCCAGCAGTTACCTTCCGGGAGAGACTGAAGCTTTCTTT,-,-,TRBJ1-1,TRBV5-1
CASSVDLTGAQYF,TGCGCCAGCAGCGTGGACCTCACGGGGGCCCAGTACTTC,many,-,TRBJ2-5,TRBV5-1
CATSRDYVGQPQHF,TGTGCCACCAGCAGAGATTACGTGGGTCAGCCCCAGCATTTT,-,-,TRBJ1-5,TRBV15
CASSERTSGGGYF,TGTGCCAGCAGTGAAAGGACTAGCGGGGGGGGGTATTTT,few,TRBD2,TRBJ2-3,TRBV11-2
CASKSRGGTEAFF,TGTGCCAGCAAGAGTCGGGGGGGCACTGAAGCTTTCTTT,few,-,TRBJ1-1,TRBV2
CSASHTEAFF,TGCAGCGCCTCACACACTGAAGCTTTCTTT,few,-,TRBJ1-1,TRBV29-1